The rows below give T cell receptor beta chains drawn from one sample of a study of Ad26.COV2.S vaccination and SARS-CoV-2 variants. Profiled with immunoSEQ multiplex PCR; TCRdb holds only in-frame clones, not every one. Of about 400,000 clones in the sample, around 92% were seen once. Source: peripheral blood, taken in a trial of Ad26.COV2.S vaccine versus placebo. Every receptor here comes from a person between 18 and 65 years old who received the Ad26.COV2.S COVID-19 vaccine or a placebo. Both conserved end residues are part of each CDR3. The D gene is left open where the match is weak.

V gene: TRBV3-1/TRBV3-2; D gene: -; CDR3 protein: CASGDKNTGELFF
V gene: TRBV28; D gene: -; CDR3 protein: CASSLVSVFTEAFF
V gene: TRBV5-1; D gene: -; CDR3 protein: CASSQGHGNEKLFF
V gene: TRBV11-2; D gene: TRBD1; CDR3 protein: CASSPGQDLVGTGELFF
V gene: TRBV5-1; D gene: -; CDR3 protein: CASSLTGPQETQYF
V gene: TRBV6-5; D gene: TRBD1; CDR3 protein: CASSRDRGGTQHF
V gene: TRBV27; D gene: TRBD1; CDR3 protein: CASKRTGWDTQYF
V gene: TRBV6-6; D gene: -; CDR3 protein: CASSYSGQPVYNEQFF
V gene: TRBV5-4; D gene: TRBD2; CDR3 protein: CASSLGLANLNEQFF
V gene: TRBV7-8; D gene: -; CDR3 protein: CASSLDRNEKLFF
V gene: TRBV7-2; D gene: TRBD2; CDR3 protein: CASSPWLAGGRADTQYF
V gene: TRBV27; D gene: -; CDR3 protein: CASSFRGRTKYNEQFF
V gene: TRBV5-1; D gene: -; CDR3 protein: CASSLEGRGEQETQYF
V gene: TRBV25-1; D gene: -; CDR3 protein: CASSSSWARDTGELFF